This T cell receptor (beta chain) was profiled in a study of T cells in narcolepsy. At the level of the study: Enrolled donors included narcolepsy type 1 or type 2 patients and healthy controls. General study points: Same-patient CSF and blood CD4+ T cell clonotypes included HCRT-specific and TRIB2-specific autoreactive ones. Autoreactive clone sequences were missing from some blood memory CD4+ repertoires. Blood of same and different patients, but not healthy controls, reportedly held recurring autoreactive clonotypes.

Sequencing used immunoSEQ multiplex PCR; TCRdb keeps in-frame clones, though not all of them. This sample has around 25,000 clones; approximately 83% occur once, and the top ten carry roughly 0.65%. Points on this clone: What it binds is unknown.

The sequence was collected from a human donor with narcolepsy. The sequenced sample was CD45RA- memory CD4+ T cells from PBMCs.

CDR3 loop: CASSVYGVPGELFF. CDR3 coding DNA: TGTGCCAGCAGCGTTTACGGCGTCCCCGGGGAGCTGTTTTTT. The chain has TRBV9 and TRBJ2-2; D unresolved. The germline V gene encodes CDR1 SGDLS and CDR2 YYNGEE. Trimming cost V 2 bases and J 6 bases, with 11 bases left between them. The CDR3 is made up of 14 amino acids.